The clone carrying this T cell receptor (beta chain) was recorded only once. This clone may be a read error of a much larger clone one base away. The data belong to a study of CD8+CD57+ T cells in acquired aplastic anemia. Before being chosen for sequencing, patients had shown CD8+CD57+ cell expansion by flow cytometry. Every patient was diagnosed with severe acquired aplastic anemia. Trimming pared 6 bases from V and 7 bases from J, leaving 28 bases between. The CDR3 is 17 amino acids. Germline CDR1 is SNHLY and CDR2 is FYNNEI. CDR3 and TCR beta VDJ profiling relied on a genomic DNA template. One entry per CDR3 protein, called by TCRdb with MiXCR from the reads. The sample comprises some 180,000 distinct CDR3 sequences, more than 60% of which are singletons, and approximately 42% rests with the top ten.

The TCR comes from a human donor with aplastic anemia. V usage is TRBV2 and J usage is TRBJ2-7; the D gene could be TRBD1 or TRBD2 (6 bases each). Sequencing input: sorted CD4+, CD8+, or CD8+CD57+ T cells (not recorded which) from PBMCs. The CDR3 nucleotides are TGTGCCAGCAGCTTGGAAGGGTCGGGGGCGAGGTACAATGAGCAGTACTTC. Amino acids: CASSLEGSGARYNEQYF.